The 14 T cell receptor beta chains given below trace back to one sample, sequenced in a study of T cell responses to AZD1222 COVID-19 vaccine (dated by TCRdb to the early 2020s). Library generation was performed with the immunoSEQ multiplex PCR assay. In its TCRdb copy, this immuneACCESS table keeps in-frame sequences only and misses some clones. Where compared with another copy, unresolved V genes explain less than half of these, and the others have no known cause. Within this sample are 130,000 or so clones, with about 89% of them counted one time only. About 7.5% of the sample is held by the ten biggest clonotypes. The time point tag for this specimen amounts to: about 28 days (+/-7) after the second vaccine dose. The intended sense of this specimen's treatment or condition label: meningococcal conjugate vaccine given as trial control. This specimen was peripheral blood, taken 28 days after the second dose of the MenACWY control vaccine. These receptors came from an adult who received the MenACWY meningococcal vaccine as a control.

The V and J genes are TRBV20-1 and TRBJ1-5, with 7 bases aligning to TRBD1. CDR1 is DFQATT, CDR2 SNEGSKA, per germline (reference sequence). CDR3 length: 15 amino acids. V shed 3 bases and J 0 bases; nucleotides not matched to a gene: 5. Here the CDR3 DNA reads TGCAGTGCTAGTAACAGGGGATATAGCAATCAGCCCCAGCATTTT. Amino acids: CSASNRGYSNQPQHF.

CDR3 loop: CASSLGTGEYEQYF. The CDR3 coding sequence is TGTGCCAGCAGTTTAGGGACAGGGGAGTACGAGCAGTACTTC. The chain has TRBV28 and TRBJ2-7, with 10 bases that match TRBD1. Germline CDR1 is MDHEN and CDR2 is SYDVKM. The CDR3 has 14 residues. Germline trimming cut 2 bases from V and 4 bases from J; bases unmatched to any gene: 2.

This CDR3 reads CASRQGGQTSTDTQYF. The CDR3 coding sequence is TGTGCCAGCAGACAGGGGGGACAGACTAGCACAGATACGCAGTATTTT. V and J are TRBV28 and TRBJ2-3; TRBD1 matches 8 bases. V lost 6 bases, J lost 0 bases, and 8 bases stayed unmatched. The germline V gene encodes CDR1 MDHEN and CDR2 SYDVKM. CDR3 length: 16 residues.

The chain carries TRBV28 and TRBJ2-3, with TRBD1 identical over 8 bases. This CDR3 contains 16 residues. Trimming removed 5 bases from V and 0 bases from J; junction bases left unmatched: 7. CDR1 and CDR2 (germline): MDHEN, SYDVKM. The CDR3 region has the DNA TGTGCCAGCAGTCCGACAGGGGCGATGAGCACAGATACGCAGTATTTT. Translation gives CASSPTGAMSTDTQYF.

V gene TRBV12-3 or TRBV12-4 combines with J gene TRBJ2-1; D is unclear. The V gene lost 7 bases and the J gene lost 9 bases, with 10 bases spanning the gap. This CDR3 spans 11 amino acids. The CDR3 loop is CASTPWPEQFF. CDR3 nucleotides: TGTGCCAGCACCCCTTGGCCTGAGCAGTTCTTC.

The chain has TRBV20-1 and TRBJ2-7; no clear D gene. Germline assignment: CDR1 DFQATT and CDR2 SNEGSKA (reference sequence). Trimming removed 1 base from V and 4 bases from J, with 5 bases in between. CDR3 length equals 11 residues. In DNA, the CDR3 is TGCAGTGCTAGAGGGGAATACGAGCAGTACTTC. As protein: CSARGEYEQYF.

This clone was detected a few times. The chain joins TRBV19 to TRBJ1-5, with 10 bases aligning to TRBD1. Trimming removed 6 bases from V and 3 bases from J; junction bases left unmatched: 5. The CDR3 consists of 15 residues. Germline CDR1 is LNHDA and CDR2 is SQIVND (reference sequence). DNA of the CDR3: TGTGCCAGTAGGACAGGGGGCTTAAACAATCAGCCCCAGCATTTT. Translation gives CASRTGGLNNQPQHF.

V gene TRBV12-5 combines with J gene TRBJ2-2, with 9 bases lining up with TRBD1. CDR3 length equals 21 residues. After removal of 6 bases from V and 9 bases from J, the junction contained 29 bases not matched to a gene. The germline CDR1 and CDR2 sequences are LGHNT and FRNRAP. CDR3 coding DNA: TGTGCTAGTGGACAGGGAGACGCGAGAGGGACAGGGCCCCTCCATGTCCGGGAGCTGTTTTTT. It is translated as CASGQGDARGTGPLHVRELFF.

CDR3 protein: CATSDPQGGHKGEQYF. In nucleotides, the CDR3 is TGTGCCACCAGTGACCCCCAGGGGGGACATAAGGGCGAGCAGTACTTC. The gene calls are TRBV24-1 and TRBJ2-7, with TRBD1 as a possible D gene (7 bases). The CDR3 runs 16 residues. The ends were cut back, 4 bases at V and 6 bases at J, with 21 bases in the middle. Germline CDR1 and CDR2: KGHDR and SFDVKD.

V usage is TRBV5-1 and J usage is TRBJ2-5, with a weak D call TRBD2 (5 bases). CDR3 length: 14 residues. Trimming took 0 bases from V and 1 from J, leaving 7 bases between them. Germline CDR1 is SGHRS and CDR2 is YFSETQ. CDR3 DNA sequence: TGCGCCAGCAGCTTGGGGACTTCCCAAGAGACCCAGTACTTC. It codes for CASSLGTSQETQYF.

The chain couples TRBV7-2 to TRBJ1-1; D is undetermined. Germline values: CDR1 SGHTA, CDR2 FQGNSA. The V end lost 5 bases, the J end lost 5 bases, and 9 bases lay between the germline ends. The CDR3 loop spans 12 amino acids. CDR3 loop: CASSPQFTEAFF. DNA for the CDR3: TGTGCCAGCAGCCCGCAGTTTACTGAAGCTTTCTTT. Looking up the rest from reference TRBV7-2 and TRBJ1-1 gives the full variable domain: GAGVSQSPSNKVTEKGKDVELRCDPISGHTALYWYRQSLGQGLEFLIYFQGNSAPDKSGLPSDRFSAERTGGSVSTLTIQRTQQEDSAVYLCASSPQFTEAFFGQGTRLTVV.

The rearrangement links TRBV5-1 to TRBJ2-5, with D perhaps matching TRBD2 (5 bases). The length of the CDR3 is 15 residues. Trimming removed 4 bases at V and 3 bases at J, with 16 bases between. Per the germline V gene, CDR1 is SGHRS and CDR2 is YFSETQ. CDR3 sequence: CASSPSPVTKETQYF. The DNA of the CDR3 is TGCGCCAGCAGCCCATCCCCCGTGACTAAAGAGACCCAGTACTTC.

V gene TRBV7-2 combines with J gene TRBJ2-7; D uncertain. Between the trimmed V and J ends, which lost 5 bases and 0 bases, there was a span of 5 bases. This CDR3 has 12 amino acids. Germline V gene lookup returns CDR1 SGHTA and CDR2 FQGNSA. In DNA, the CDR3 is TGTGCCAGCAGCCCCAGCTCCTACGAGCAGTACTTC. Its protein is CASSPSSYEQYF.

This clone was seen just once. For the CDR3, the DNA is TGTGCCACCAGCAGCGACACAGGCAATCAGCCCCAGCATTTT. Amino acids: CATSSDTGNQPQHF. The gene calls are TRBV15 and TRBJ1-5; D is unclear. V was trimmed by 3 bases and J by 2 bases, leaving 8 bases between them. Germline lookup yields CDR1 LNHNV and CDR2 YYDKDF (reference sequence). There are 14 residues in the CDR3.